These 3 T cell receptor beta chains share one sample of origin, sequenced in a study of human T cells and chemical hapten exposure (dated by TCRdb to the early 2020s). Receptor amplification or capture employed RACE. This sample was sequenced with a NextSeq 500. TCRdb took the public reads, trimmed them with fastp at Q25, ran MiXCR for clone calling and kept in-frame beta chains. Duplicate CDR3 protein sequences are folded into a single record with the most common DNA and genes. Here the sample has 350,000 to 400,000 distinct CDR3 sequences; approximately 5.1% occur a single time. The ten biggest clones cover approximately 2.8% of the sample. The time point label on this specimen signifies: pre-sensitization, week 0. The sample's treatment or condition label, in plain terms: therapeutic diphenylcyclopropenone sensitization with weekly scalp DPC. Material: whole blood, obtained in connection with sensitization to the hapten diphenylcyclopropenone (DPC). The receptor source for this set is a woman aged 50 to 60 with alopecia areata. Some clones in this sample may be carry-over from other donors' samples.

The rearrangement uses TRBV10-3 and TRBJ2-3; D unclear. The germline V gene has CDR1 ENHRY and CDR2 SYGVKD. The CDR3 has 15 residues. The V gene lost 3 bases and the J gene lost 2 bases, with 12 bases spanning the gap. Here the CDR3 reads CAISDWQAATDTQYF. The DNA for the CDR3 is TGTGCCATCAGTGATTGGCAGGCCGCCACAGATACGCAGTATTTT.

This clonotype has a count of ten or more. The rearrangement uses TRBV27 and TRBJ2-5, with D perhaps being TRBD1 or TRBD2 (5 bases each). The CDR3 contains 16 residues. V dropped 6 bases and J dropped 7 bases, with 24 bases sitting between them. Germline assignment: CDR1 MNHEY and CDR2 SMNVEV (reference sequence). The CDR3 is CASSSLRGGQFPTQYF. The CDR3 nucleotides read TGTGCCAGCAGCAGCTTGAGGGGCGGGCAATTTCCGACCCAGTACTTC.

This sequence joins TRBV7-2 and TRBJ2-2; TRBD2 matches 14 bases. The trim removed 2 bases at V and 6 bases at J, leaving 5 bases unmatched. The CDR3 totals 17 residues. Germline CDR1 and CDR2: SGHTA and FQGNSA. Here the CDR3 reads CASSLQTSGRAAGELFF. CDR3 DNA: TGTGCCAGCAGCTTACAGACTAGCGGGAGGGCCGCCGGGGAGCTGTTTTTT.